This T cell receptor beta chain stems from a study of T cell changes during pregnancy in multiple sclerosis. The data were produced by immunoSEQ multiplex PCR, yet TCRdb's version contains in-frame clones alone and is incomplete. Of tens of thousands of clones in the sample, around 94% were seen once. The starting material was peripheral blood, obtained in the second trimester of pregnancy. The sequence was collected from a female donor in good health, enrolled as a control in a pregnancy study.

The CDR3 loop reads CASSFRRESTYEQYF. CDR3 DNA: TGTGCCAGCAGCTTTAGGCGGGAGAGTACCTACGAGCAGTACTTC. This chain connects TRBV7-2 to TRBJ2-7; 7 nucleotides agree with TRBD2. This CDR3 has 15 amino acids. J lost 2 bases, V lost 3 bases, and 7 bases had no gene match. Germline V gene data show CDR1 as SGHTA and CDR2 as FQGNSA. The full variable domain, in which reference TRBV7-2 and TRBJ2-7 provide the parts outside the CDR3, is GAGVSQSPSNKVTEKGKDVELRCDPISGHTALYWYRQSLGQGLEFLIYFQGNSAPDKSGLPSDRFSAERTGGSVSTLTIQRTQQEDSAVYLCASSFRRESTYEQYFGPGTRLTVT.